This T cell receptor (beta chain) is from a study of response to subunit inactivated influenza vaccine. TCRdb re-analysed the RT-PCR reads in MiXCR, keeping a single row per CDR3 protein. The repertoire includes about 540,000 distinct CDR3 sequences, under 25% of them detected once, and 2.5% to 3% sits in the top ten. The germline V gene encodes CDR1 MNHEY and CDR2 SVGAGI. V gave up 2 bases and J gave up 6 bases, with 13 bases separating them. The CDR3 extends over 14 amino acids. This clonotype showed up just a few times. The same specimen was also included in a second study, on T cells expressing NK-cell markers. As that report states: Generation of TCR beta cDNA was performed by 5'RACE template switching incorporating UMIs.

This sample comprised CD4+ T cells sorted from PBMCs, obtained roughly 12 days after vaccination. This clonotype was obtained from a man over 45 who received an inactivated influenza vaccine. This sequence joins TRBV6-5 and TRBJ1-1; D is perhaps TRBD1 (6 bases). The CDR3 sequence is CASSYHGTYAEAFF. In nucleotides, the CDR3 is TGTGCCAGCAGTTACCACGGGACATACGCTGAAGCTTTCTTT.